The T cell receptor beta chain under discussion was sequenced for a study of T cells in Graves' hyperthyroidism and ophthalmopathy. The study, taken as a whole, reports: A model of 13 V-J pairs discriminated ophthalmopathy from stable hyperthyroidism.

With respect to this clonotype: No antigen is known for it.

Germline values: CDR1 MRHNA, CDR2 SNTAGT. Deletions cut 7 bases from V and 3 bases from J, with 16 bases between. CDR3 length: 14 amino acids. The CDR3 regions of TCR beta were amplified from RNA transcripts. The TCR CDR3 first-round RT-PCR relied on the HTBI primer set. TCRdb itself ran the multiplex PCR reads through MiXCR, one entry per CDR3 protein. The sample contains around 500,000 distinct CDR3 sequences, around 13% of which appear only once. Patients were excluded for uncontrolled infection, other autoimmune disease, pregnancy or lactation. The sequence derives from a woman aged 40 to 50 with Graves' hyperthyroidism. The chain couples TRBV6-4 to TRBJ2-7; D is undetermined. Sequenced input: blood. Here the CDR3 DNA reads TGTGCCAGCACCCCCCGGACCCCAATCTACGAGCAGTACTTC. Protein: CASTPRTPIYEQYF.